These 28 T cell receptor beta chains were sequenced from one sample in a study of cytomegalovirus exposure and HLA in healthy donors. Primers: 60 Vbeta forward and 13 Jbeta reverse. This table comes from immunoSEQ multiplex PCR, and its TCRdb copy is limited to in-frame clones, with some not included. The sample has 120,000 or so clones, 55% to 75% seen once. What was sequenced was PBMCs. Every receptor here comes from a man aged 30 to 39 in good health and CMV-seronegative.

This chain connects TRBV5-5 to TRBJ1-6, with D unresolved. Deletions cut 1 base from V and 3 bases from J, with 5 bases between. Looked up from germline, CDR1 is SGHKS and CDR2 is YYEKEE (reference sequence). This CDR3 region has 14 residues. The CDR3 loop reads CASSLNSYNSPLHF. The CDR3 coding sequence is TGTGCCAGCAGCTTGAACAGCTATAATTCACCCCTCCACTTT.

This chain links TRBV5-1 with TRBJ2-2, with 8 bases that match TRBD1. The germline V gene has CDR1 SGHRS and CDR2 YFSETQ. The CDR3 totals 13 residues. V was clipped by 5 bases and J by 6 bases; unmatched bases: 3. The CDR3 nucleotides are TGCGCCAGCAGGCTACAGGGGGCCGGGGAGCTGTTTTTT. Translation: CASRLQGAGELFF.

V is TRBV28 and J is TRBJ2-5; no reliable D call. Trimming shortened V by 3 bases and J by 2 bases, and 13 bases separated the two germline ends. The length of the CDR3 is 15 residues. CDR1 MDHEN and CDR2 SYDVKM come from the germline V gene. In DNA form, the CDR3 reads TGTGCCAGCAGTTTCCGACTCCAGCCTCAAGAGACCCAGTACTTC. Protein: CASSFRLQPQETQYF. The whole variable domain, remainder taken from reference TRBV28 and TRBJ2-5, is DVKVTQSSRYLVKRTGEKVFLECVQDMDHENMFWYRQDPGLGLRLIYFSYDVKMKEKGDIPEGYSVSREKKERFSLILESASTNQTSMYLCASSFRLQPQETQYFGPGTRLLVL.

This clone was counted only a few times. This rearrangement joins TRBV7-8 to TRBJ1-1; TRBD1 aligns across 9 bases. The junction had 4 bases not matched to a gene; V was cut back by 5 bases and J by 0 bases. From germline, CDR1 is SGHVS and CDR2 FQNEAQ. The length of the CDR3 is 15 residues. The CDR3 nucleotides are TGTGCCAGCAGCCGGGGACAGGGCATGAACACTGAAGCTTTCTTT. It is translated as CASSRGQGMNTEAFF.

This chain connects TRBV2 to TRBJ2-2; 9 nucleotides agree with TRBD2. Losses at the gene ends were 5 bases for V and 1 base for J; bases not matched to a gene: 2. The germline gives CDR1 SNHLY, CDR2 FYNNEI. There are 15 residues in the CDR3. The CDR3 spells CASSFSGGNTGELFF. The CDR3 bases are TGTGCCAGCAGTTTTAGCGGGGGGAACACCGGGGAGCTGTTTTTT.

The table lists this clone with a count of one. The gene calls are TRBV6-9 and TRBJ2-2; the match to TRBD1 covers 8 bases. Trimming at V came to 7 bases and at J to 6 bases, leaving 13 bases not matched to a gene. This CDR3 spans 16 amino acids. Germline-derived CDR1 and CDR2 are MNHGY and SVAAGI. As DNA, the CDR3 is TGTGCCAGCACACAGTGGAGAGCAGGGGGCCCCGGGGAGCTGTTTTTT. Its translation: CASTQWRAGGPGELFF.

CDR3 sequence: CATSRDGVGEQYF. The DNA for the CDR3 is TGTGCCACCAGCAGAGACGGGGTGGGGGAGCAGTACTTC. This chain joins TRBV15 and TRBJ2-7; possibly TRBD2 for D (5 bases). CDR1 is LNHNV and CDR2 is YYDKDF in the germline V gene (reference sequence). This CDR3 comprises 13 residues. Trimming shortened V by 0 bases and J by 7 bases, and 10 bases separated the two germline ends.

V gene TRBV7-8 combines with J gene TRBJ2-5; possible D gene TRBD2, 5 bases. The J call may not be correct, given that the DNA end is closer to TRBJ2-7. Germline V lookup: CDR1 SGHVS, CDR2 FQNEAQ. The CDR3 runs to 16 residues. This chain's CDR3 is CASSGLRQREFYEQYF. The CDR3 DNA is TGTGCCAGCAGCGGACTTCGTCAACGCGAGTTCTACGAGCAGTACTTC.

This clone showed up just a few times. This rearrangement joins TRBV7-9 to TRBJ2-5, with D perhaps matching TRBD1 (6 bases). Deletions cut 4 bases from V and 0 bases from J, with 12 bases between. Germline V CDR1 and CDR2: SEHNR, FQNEAQ (reference sequence). This CDR3 comprises 15 residues. Here the CDR3 reads CASSSNDRYQETQYF. In DNA form, the CDR3 reads TGTGCCAGCAGCTCAAATGACAGGTACCAAGAGACCCAGTACTTC.

The chain is built from TRBV28 and TRBJ1-1; TRBD1 matches 8 bases. The V segment lost 7 bases and the J segment 0 bases; nucleotides outside the gene matches: 10. Germline-derived CDR1 and CDR2 are MDHEN and SYDVKM. The CDR3 covers 16 residues. The DNA of the CDR3 is TGTGCCAGCATCGGGGCAGGGGGCCGAGTGAACACTGAAGCTTTCTTT. Its translation: CASIGAGGRVNTEAFF.

The chain uses TRBV10-3 and TRBJ2-1, with 9 bases fitting TRBD2. Germline V gives CDR1 ENHRY, CDR2 SYGVKD. Trimming removed 9 bases from V and 4 bases from J; junction bases left unmatched: 13. The CDR3 is 16 amino acids. This CDR3 reads CAIRRASGATYNEQFF. The CDR3 DNA reads TGTGCCATTAGGAGGGCTAGCGGGGCTACTTACAATGAGCAGTTCTTC.

The gene calls are TRBV11-2 and TRBJ2-7, with 9 bases matching TRBD1. The trim removed 5 bases at V and 2 bases at J, leaving 7 bases unmatched. Germline CDR1 reads SGHAT; CDR2 reads FQNNGV. The CDR3 length is 15 residues. The CDR3 bases are TGTGCCAGCAGCCCCCCCGGGACAGGGCCCTACGAGCAGTACTTC. Amino acids: CASSPPGTGPYEQYF.

The V gene is TRBV10-3, the J gene TRBJ1-1; no definite D call. Germline CDR1 reads ENHRY; CDR2 reads SYGVKD. This CDR3 region has 13 residues. Trimming stripped 7 bases from V and 6 bases from J, with 15 bases between. Written as DNA, the CDR3 is TGTGCCATCAAAAGGTCTAACGAGGCTGAAGCTTTCTTT. Residues: CAIKRSNEAEAFF.

The chain links TRBV27 to TRBJ1-1; D is undetermined. V lost 2 bases and J lost 6, with 10 bases in between. This CDR3 is 13 amino acids long. Germline CDR1 MNHEY, CDR2 SMNVEV (reference sequence). CDR3 residues: CASSLNFYSEAFF. The CDR3 bases are TGTGCCAGCAGTTTAAATTTCTACTCTGAAGCTTTCTTT.

The gene calls are TRBV30 and TRBJ2-7; 7 bases line up with TRBD1. Germline CDR1 and CDR2: GTSNPN and SVGIG (reference sequence). The CDR3 length is 12 residues. The V segment lost 0 bases and the J segment 7 bases; nucleotides outside the gene matches: 3. The CDR3 region has the DNA TGTGCCTGGAGTGTAAGGGGGCTTGAGCAGTACTTC. It translates to CAWSVRGLEQYF.

The chain has TRBV5-6 and TRBJ2-5; D is uncertain. The CDR3 loop spans 11 amino acids. Germline CDR1 is SGHDT and CDR2 is YYEEEE. V was clipped by 2 bases and J by 5 bases, with 4 bases between them. For the CDR3, the DNA is TGTGCCAGCAGCTTCGGGGAGACCCAGTACTTC. As protein: CASSFGETQYF. Full variable domain (remainder filled in from reference TRBV5-6 and TRBJ2-5): DAGVTQSPTHLIKTRGQQVTLRCSPKSGHDTVSWYQQALGQGPQFIFQYYEEEERQRGNFPDRFSGHQFPNYSSELNVNALLLGDSALYLCASSFGETQYFGPGTRLLVL.

The chain combines TRBV7-8 with TRBJ2-3; 7 bases fit TRBD2. V was pared by 5 bases and J by 0 bases, with 14 bases of the junction left unmatched. This CDR3 has 18 amino acids. The V gene's germline CDR1 is SGHVS and CDR2 FQNEAQ. DNA of the CDR3: TGTGCCAGCAGCCTACTAGCGTGGGGGGGTACTAGCACAGATACGCAGTATTTT. It is translated as CASSLLAWGGTSTDTQYF.

The rearrangement links TRBV2 to TRBJ1-2; no clear D. Germline V gene data show CDR1 as SNHLY and CDR2 as FYNNEI. CDR3 length equals 12 residues. Trimming pared 6 bases from V and 7 bases from J, leaving 12 bases between. The CDR3 is CASRGSAGGYTF. In DNA, the CDR3 is TGTGCCAGCAGGGGCTCCGCGGGTGGCTACACCTTC.

The V and J genes are TRBV7-8 and TRBJ1-2, with D uncertain. Trimming cost V 0 bases and J 0 bases, with 5 bases left between them. The CDR3 covers 14 residues. Germline assignment: CDR1 SGHVS and CDR2 FQNEAQ. Here the CDR3 DNA reads TGTGCCAGCAGCTTAGCGCACTCTAACTATGGCTACACCTTC. As protein: CASSLAHSNYGYTF.

This chain joins TRBV30 and TRBJ2-3, with no clear D. Germline V gene data show CDR1 as GTSNPN and CDR2 as SVGIG (reference sequence). There are 12 residues in the CDR3. V was trimmed by 3 bases and J by 2 bases, leaving 6 bases between them. The CDR3 DNA sequence: TGTGCCTGGAGGCGGTCCACAGATACGCAGTATTTT. Its translation: CAWRRSTDTQYF. The full variable domain, rest sourced from reference TRBV30 and TRBJ2-3, is SQTIHQWPATLVQPVGSPLSLECTVEGTSNPNLYWYRQAAGRGLQLLFYSVGIGQISSEVPQNLSASRPQDRQFILSSKKLLLSDSGFYLCAWRRSTDTQYFGPGTRLTVL.

This clone was recorded only once. The V gene is TRBV27, the J gene TRBJ1-1, with D perhaps TRBD1 (5 bases). In germline, CDR1 is MNHEY, CDR2 SMNVEV (reference sequence). Trimming removed 6 bases at V and 0 bases at J, with 14 bases between. The CDR3 runs to 15 residues. CDR3 nucleotide sequence: TGTGCCAGCAGCCCATGGGCAGGGTTGAACACTGAAGCTTTCTTT. This encodes CASSPWAGLNTEAFF.

The genes are TRBV2 and TRBJ2-1; tentative D call: TRBD2 (6 bases). The CDR3 covers 15 residues. Germline CDR1 SNHLY, CDR2 FYNNEI. The V end lost 1 base, the J end lost 4 bases, and 11 bases lay between the germline ends. The CDR3 loop is CASSEGPGGYNEQFF. The DNA for the CDR3 is TGTGCCAGCAGTGAAGGACCCGGGGGTTACAATGAGCAGTTCTTC.

The J gene is TRBJ1-6, the V gene TRBV7-6, with D maybe TRBD1 (5 bases). The CDR3 extends over 16 amino acids. V shed 5 bases and J shed 4 bases, with 15 bases lying between them. From germline, CDR1 is SGHVS and CDR2 FNYEAQ. Here the CDR3 reads CASSPRSEGYNSPLHF. The CDR3 nucleotides are TGTGCCAGCAGCCCTAGGTCGGAGGGGTATAATTCACCCCTCCACTTT.

The chain combines TRBV5-6 with TRBJ2-7, with D tentatively TRBD1 (6 bases). This CDR3 has 12 residues. Trimming left V 4 bases short and J 4 bases short, with 9 bases between. Germline loops: CDR1 SGHDT, CDR2 YYEEEE. CDR3 amino acids: CASSGGQYEQYF. CDR3 sequence (DNA): TGTGCCAGCAGCGGCGGACAGTACGAGCAGTACTTC. The full variable domain, its missing parts supplied by reference TRBV5-6 and TRBJ2-7, is DAGVTQSPTHLIKTRGQQVTLRCSPKSGHDTVSWYQQALGQGPQFIFQYYEEEERQRGNFPDRFSGHQFPNYSSELNVNALLLGDSALYLCASSGGQYEQYFGPGTRLTVT.

This clone was seen only a few times. The gene calls are TRBV11-2 and TRBJ2-7; D is perhaps TRBD2 (7 bases). The CDR3 runs 14 residues. With 2 bases removed from V and 6 bases from J, the gap between germline ends came to 14 bases. Germline values: CDR1 SGHAT, CDR2 FQNNGV. The CDR3 DNA reads as TGTGCCAGCAGCTTAACGGCGGGGGCTCGCGAGCAGTACTTC. Its translation is CASSLTAGAREQYF.

This clone was picked up a small number of times. The chain is built from TRBV18 and TRBJ2-7; 7 positions match TRBD1. With 4 bases clipped from V and 2 bases from J, the junction kept 5 bases outside the gene matches. The CDR3 consists of 14 residues. In germline, CDR1 is KGHSH, CDR2 LQKENI. CDR3: CASSLATGTYEQYF. Written as DNA, the CDR3 is TGTGCCAGCTCACTCGCGACAGGGACCTACGAGCAGTACTTC. The whole variable domain, remainder taken from reference TRBV18 and TRBJ2-7, is NAGVMQNPRHLVRRRGQEARLRCSPMKGHSHVYWYRQLPEEGLKFMVYLQKENIIDESGMPKERFSAEFPKEGPSILRIQQVVRGDSAAYFCASSLATGTYEQYFGPGTRLTVT.

The V gene is TRBV9, the J gene TRBJ2-7, with a possible D match to TRBD1 (5 bases). Germline lookup yields CDR1 SGDLS and CDR2 YYNGEE. Between the trimmed V and J ends, which lost 0 bases and 3 bases, there was a span of 13 bases. The CDR3 runs 15 residues. The CDR3, as DNA: TGTGCCAGCAGCGTAGATGACAGTATGGGCTACGAGCAGTACTTC. Its translation is CASSVDDSMGYEQYF.

The chain recombines TRBV5-4 with TRBJ1-2, with TRBD1 as a possible D gene (5 bases). CDR1 is SGHNT, CDR2 YYREEE, per germline (reference sequence). V was clipped by 5 bases and J by 4 bases, with 9 bases between them. The CDR3 has 12 residues. CDR3 amino acids: CASSQGIYGYTF. DNA for the CDR3: TGTGCCAGCAGTCAGGGAATCTATGGCTACACCTTC.